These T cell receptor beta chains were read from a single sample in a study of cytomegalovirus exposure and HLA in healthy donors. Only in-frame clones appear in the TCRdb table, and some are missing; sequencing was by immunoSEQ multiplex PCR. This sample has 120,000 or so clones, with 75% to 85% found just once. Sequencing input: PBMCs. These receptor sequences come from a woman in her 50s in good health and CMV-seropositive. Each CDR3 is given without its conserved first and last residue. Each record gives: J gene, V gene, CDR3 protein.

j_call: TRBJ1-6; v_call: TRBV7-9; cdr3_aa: ASSLVGRDNSPLH
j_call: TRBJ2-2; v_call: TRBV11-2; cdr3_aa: ASTWTSGRGTGELF
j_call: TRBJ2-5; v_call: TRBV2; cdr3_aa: ASSPLEAETQY
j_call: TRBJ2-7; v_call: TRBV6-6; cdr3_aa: ASSYPAGYGAEQY
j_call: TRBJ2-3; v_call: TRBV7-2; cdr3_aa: ASSPGLAGFRTDTQY
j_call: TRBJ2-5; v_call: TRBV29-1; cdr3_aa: SVGNRNEETQY
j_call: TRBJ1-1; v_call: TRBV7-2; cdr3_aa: ASSLGTGDTEAF
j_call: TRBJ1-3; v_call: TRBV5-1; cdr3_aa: ASSLDSSGNTIY
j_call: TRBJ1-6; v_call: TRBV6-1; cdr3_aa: ASTWGTESPLH
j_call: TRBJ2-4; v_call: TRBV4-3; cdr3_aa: ASSQDRASGGSLNIQY
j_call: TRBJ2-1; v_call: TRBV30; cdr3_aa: AWSLTGGPWNEQF
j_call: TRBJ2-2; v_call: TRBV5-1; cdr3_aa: ASRAGTANTGELF
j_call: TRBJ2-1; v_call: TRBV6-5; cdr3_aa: ARTRTRDYNEQF